The entry below describes one TCR beta chain. These data are taken from a study of cytomegalovirus exposure and HLA in healthy donors. Primers: 60 Vbeta forward and 13 Jbeta reverse. TCRdb's table, derived via immunoSEQ multiplex PCR, lists solely in-frame clones and lacks some. The sample holds 100,000 to 150,000 clones, more than 75% seen once. The receptor was isolated from a man between 40 and 49 years old in good health and CMV-seronegative. Sequenced material: PBMCs.

This chain's CDR3 is CASSQERAAGLGTDTQYF. The CDR3 DNA is TGCGCCAGCAGCCAAGAAAGGGCAGCAGGACTGGGCACAGATACGCAGTATTTT. This chain connects TRBV4-1 to TRBJ2-3; TRBD2 is a possible D gene (5 bases). Germline CDR1 and CDR2: MGHRA and YSYEKL. V lost 0 bases and J 1 base, leaving 17 bases between the germline ends. The CDR3 consists of 18 residues.